Listed here are 19 T cell receptor beta chains from one sample, sequenced in a study of shared clonotypes between healthy human individuals. The data were produced by immunoSEQ multiplex PCR, yet TCRdb's version contains in-frame clones alone and is incomplete. The sample has some 500,000 clones, roughly 95% seen once. Sequencing was done on a sample of naive CD4+ T cells sorted from blood. Subset meaning: CD45RA+ positively selected. Receptor source: a woman aged 25 to 45 in good health.

J is TRBJ2-6 and V is TRBV7-2; D possibly corresponds to TRBD2 (6 bases). Germline V gene sequence: CDR1 SGHTA, CDR2 FQGNSA. The CDR3 length is 18 residues. Trimming took 4 bases from V and 0 from J, leaving 16 bases between them. CDR3 in amino acids: CASSWEKRASSGANVLTF. CDR3 in DNA: TGTGCCAGCAGCTGGGAAAAGCGGGCTAGCTCTGGGGCCAACGTCCTGACTTTC.

The chain links TRBV19 to TRBJ2-7; possible D gene TRBD1, 5 bases. This CDR3 is built from 13 residues. V was shortened by 6 bases and J by 3 bases, with 12 bases between the two germline ends. CDR1 and CDR2 from the germline V gene are LNHDA and SQIVND (reference sequence). The CDR3 nucleotides read TGTGCCAGTAGGGAGACAGCACGCTACGAGCAGTACTTC. Translated: CASRETARYEQYF.

The V and J genes are TRBV5-1 and TRBJ2-7, with 11 positions matching TRBD2. The V segment lost 3 bases and the J segment 3 bases; nucleotides outside the gene matches: 2. From germline, CDR1 is SGHRS and CDR2 YFSETQ. The CDR3 consists of 14 residues. The chain's CDR3 is CASSSLAGDYEQYF. DNA for the CDR3: TGCGCCAGCAGCTCACTAGCGGGAGACTACGAGCAGTACTTC.

The rearrangement uses TRBV11-2 and TRBJ2-1; D might be TRBD1 or TRBD2, each matching 5 bases. Germline CDR1 is SGHAT and CDR2 is FQNNGV. The CDR3 runs to 14 residues. Trimming cost V 1 base and J 10 bases, with 14 bases left between them. The CDR3 DNA sequence: TGTGCCAGCAGCTTAGCCTTCAGGGAGTGGGAGCAGTTCTTC. Translation: CASSLAFREWEQFF.

The genes are TRBV6-1 and TRBJ2-7; TRBD1 is a possible D gene (6 bases). The length of the CDR3 is 12 residues. V was shortened by 4 bases and J by 3 bases, with 7 bases between the two germline ends. Germline-derived CDR1 and CDR2 are MNHNS and SASEGT. The chain's CDR3 is CASSAQGYEQYF. In nucleotides, the CDR3 is TGTGCCAGCAGTGCACAGGGCTACGAGCAGTACTTC.

The J gene is TRBJ2-7, the V gene TRBV5-1; weak D call: TRBD1 (5 bases). This CDR3 contains 13 residues. Trimming removed 4 bases from V and 1 base from J, with 9 bases in between. CDR1 and CDR2 from the germline V gene are SGHRS and YFSETQ. This chain's CDR3 is CASSPRQSYEQYF. The CDR3 DNA reads TGCGCCAGCAGCCCTAGACAGTCCTACGAGCAGTACTTC.

V usage is TRBV21-1 and J usage is TRBJ1-1; the table's D call of TRBD1 was not tested on the DNA. TRBV21-1 corresponds to a pseudogene. The CDR3 sequence is 14 residues long. CDR3 in DNA: TGTGCCAGCTTCTACAGGGAACAAAGCACTGAAGCTTTCTTT. It yields the protein CASFYREQSTEAFF.

This clone was observed once. The chain joins TRBV5-1 to TRBJ1-1; D gene uncertain. Looked up from germline, CDR1 is SGHRS and CDR2 is YFSETQ. The CDR3 consists of 15 residues. Trimming cost V 2 bases and J 0 bases, with 11 bases left between them. The DNA of the CDR3 is TGCGCCAGCAGCTTAGGTCAGGACTTGAACACTGAAGCTTTCTTT. Its translation is CASSLGQDLNTEAFF.

For the CDR3, the DNA is TGTGCCAGCTCATATACTAGCGGGACCTCTCGTGAGCAGTACTTC. Amino acid sequence: CASSYTSGTSREQYF. J is TRBJ2-7 and V is TRBV18, with 10 bases lining up with TRBD2. The CDR3 spans 15 residues. The V gene end was trimmed by 5 bases and the J gene end by 7 bases; junction bases not matched to a gene: 11. Per germline, CDR1 KGHSH and CDR2 LQKENI.

The genes are TRBV7-8 and TRBJ2-1; tentatively, D is TRBD2 (5 bases). Trimming removed 1 base from V and 10 bases from J, with 20 bases in between. Germline lookup yields CDR1 SGHVS and CDR2 FQNEAQ. CDR3 length: 16 amino acids. CDR3 sequence reads: CASSLVPRLRKSEQFF. CDR3 nucleotides: TGTGCCAGCAGCTTAGTTCCCCGACTAAGAAAGTCCGAGCAGTTCTTC. Variable domain in full (rest from reference TRBV7-8 and TRBJ2-1): GAGVSQSPRYKVAKRGQDVALRCDPISGHVSLFWYQQALGQGPEFLTYFQNEAQLDKSGLPSDRFFAERPEGSVSTLKIQRTQQEDSAVYLCASSLVPRLRKSEQFFGPGTRLTVL.

Here the CDR3 DNA reads TGTGCCAGCAGTTCGAACTACGAGCAGTACTTC. It encodes CASSSNYEQYF. V usage is TRBV28 and J usage is TRBJ2-5; D call uncertain. The J call may be wrong; the DNA end is better matched by TRBJ2-7. CDR3 size: 11 residues. CDR1 and CDR2 (germline): MDHEN, SYDVKM.

The genes are TRBV28 and TRBJ2-7, with TRBD1 matching over 8 bases. The germline CDR1 and CDR2 sequences are MDHEN and SYDVKM. Trimming cost V 4 bases and J 1 base; bases outside gene matches: 6. CDR3 length equals 15 residues. CDR3 sequence (DNA): TGTGCCAGCAGTTCCGGACAGGGAGTATCCTACGAGCAGTACTTC. Translating gives CASSSGQGVSYEQYF. Combining the CDR3 with reference TRBV28 and TRBJ2-7 gives the whole variable domain DVKVTQSSRYLVKRTGEKVFLECVQDMDHENMFWYRQDPGLGLRLIYFSYDVKMKEKGDIPEGYSVSREKKERFSLILESASTNQTSMYLCASSSGQGVSYEQYFGPGTRLTVT.

The count of this clone is one. The genes are TRBV18 and TRBJ2-5; a possible D gene is TRBD1 (5 bases). The CDR3 has 14 residues. From germline, CDR1 is KGHSH and CDR2 LQKENI. V was pared by 3 bases and J by 5 bases, with 13 bases between. This chain's CDR3 is CASSPKGRPETQYF. CDR3 sequence (DNA): TGTGCCAGCTCACCCAAGGGGCGACCTGAGACCCAGTACTTC. Supplemented by reference TRBV18 and TRBJ2-5, the full variable domain reads NAGVMQNPRHLVRRRGQEARLRCSPMKGHSHVYWYRQLPEEGLKFMVYLQKENIIDESGMPKERFSAEFPKEGPSILRIQQVVRGDSAAYFCASSPKGRPETQYFGPGTRLLVL.

The sample holds one count of this clone. The V gene is TRBV9, the J gene TRBJ1-2, with D perhaps matching TRBD1 (5 bases). With 3 bases removed from V and 8 bases from J, the gap between germline ends came to 14 bases. CDR3 length: 13 amino acids. Germline V gives CDR1 SGDLS, CDR2 YYNGEE. The CDR3 sequence: CASSGGRGEGYTF. CDR3 bases: TGTGCCAGCAGCGGAGGGAGGGGAGAGGGCTACACCTTC.

The genes are TRBV27 and TRBJ2-7; 12 positions match TRBD2. With 1 base clipped from V and 8 bases from J, the junction kept 6 bases outside the gene matches. CDR1 and CDR2 from the germline V gene are MNHEY and SMNVEV (reference sequence). The CDR3 extends over 15 amino acids. CDR3 bases: TGTGCCAGCAGTTTATTCGGACTAGCGGGAACTAAGCAGTACTTC. Translating it yields CASSLFGLAGTKQYF.

This chain joins TRBV28 and TRBJ1-2; D unresolved. V was pared by 6 bases and J by 1 base, with 18 bases between. Germline V gene data show CDR1 as MDHEN and CDR2 as SYDVKM. The length of the CDR3 is 16 residues. CDR3 amino acids: CASSRTTLKDNYGYTF. Here the CDR3 DNA reads TGTGCCAGCAGCCGCACCACCTTGAAGGATAACTATGGCTACACCTTC.

This clone came up once. This chain connects TRBV28 to TRBJ1-2; possible D gene TRBD1, 6 bases. Trimming took 6 bases from V and 3 from J, leaving 20 bases between them. Germline V gene sequence: CDR1 MDHEN, CDR2 SYDVKM. The CDR3 runs 16 residues. CDR3 amino acids: CASSIPRGRGDYGYTF. The CDR3 region has the DNA TGTGCCAGCAGCATTCCCCGGGGGCGGGGGGACTATGGCTACACCTTC.

This sequence joins TRBV9 and TRBJ2-3, with TRBD2 identical over 9 bases. Germline assignment: CDR1 SGDLS and CDR2 YYNGEE. Trimming cost V 4 bases and J 6 bases; bases outside gene matches: 9. This CDR3 spans 15 amino acids. CDR3 sequence reads: CASSFSGSQEDTQYF. CDR3 in DNA: TGTGCCAGCAGCTTTAGCGGGAGTCAAGAGGATACGCAGTATTTT.

The genes are TRBV5-1 and TRBJ2-7; TRBD1 matches at 9 bases. Germline values: CDR1 SGHRS, CDR2 YFSETQ. The CDR3 runs 15 residues. V shed 5 bases and J 3 bases; nucleotides not matched to a gene: 9. The DNA for the CDR3 is TGCGCCAGCAGGAGTTTAGGGACAGGGTACTACGAGCAGTACTTC. Translating gives CASRSLGTGYYEQYF.